This T cell receptor (beta chain) was obtained from a study of Ad26.COV2.S vaccination and SARS-CoV-2 variants. Treatment defined: about 20 received Ad26.COV2.S at low or high dose, single or two shots; about five received placebo; per-sample allocation not given. It was on day 63 after the first vaccine or placebo injection that samples were taken. Sequencing was performed with immunoSEQ multiplex PCR; in TCRdb, only in-frame clones are kept and a portion is missing. The sample carries around 370,000 clones, around 84% recorded once. Trimming took off 6 bases at V and 13 bases at J, with 18 bases between the two ends. This CDR3 contains 12 residues. Germline V gene data show CDR1 as SGHVS and CDR2 as FQNEAQ.

The chain recombines TRBV7-8 with TRBJ2-5, with D possibly TRBD1 on 5 matching bases. The sequences come from peripheral blood, collected in a trial of Ad26.COV2.S vaccine versus placebo. The clonotype was recovered from a person between 18 and 59 years old who received the Ad26.COV2.S COVID-19 vaccine or a placebo. The CDR3 DNA is TGTGCCAGCAGTCTAATTCCAGGGCCCGTGTACTTC. Translating gives CASSLIPGPVYF.